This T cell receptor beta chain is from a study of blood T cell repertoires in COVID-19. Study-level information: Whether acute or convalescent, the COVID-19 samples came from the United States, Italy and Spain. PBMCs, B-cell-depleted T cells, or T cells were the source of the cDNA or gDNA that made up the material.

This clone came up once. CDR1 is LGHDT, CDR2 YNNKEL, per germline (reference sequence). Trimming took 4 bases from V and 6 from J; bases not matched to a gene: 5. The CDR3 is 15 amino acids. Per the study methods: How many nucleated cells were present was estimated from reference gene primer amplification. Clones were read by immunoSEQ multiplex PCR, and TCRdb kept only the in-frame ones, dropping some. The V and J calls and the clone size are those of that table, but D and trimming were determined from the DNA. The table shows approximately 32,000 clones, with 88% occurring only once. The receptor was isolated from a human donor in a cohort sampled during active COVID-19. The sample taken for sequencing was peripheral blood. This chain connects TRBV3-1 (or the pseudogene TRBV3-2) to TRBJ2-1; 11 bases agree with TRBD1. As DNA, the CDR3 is TGTGCCAGCAGCCTTGGGACAGGGGGTCCCAATGAGCAGTTCTTC. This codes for CASSLGTGGPNEQFF.